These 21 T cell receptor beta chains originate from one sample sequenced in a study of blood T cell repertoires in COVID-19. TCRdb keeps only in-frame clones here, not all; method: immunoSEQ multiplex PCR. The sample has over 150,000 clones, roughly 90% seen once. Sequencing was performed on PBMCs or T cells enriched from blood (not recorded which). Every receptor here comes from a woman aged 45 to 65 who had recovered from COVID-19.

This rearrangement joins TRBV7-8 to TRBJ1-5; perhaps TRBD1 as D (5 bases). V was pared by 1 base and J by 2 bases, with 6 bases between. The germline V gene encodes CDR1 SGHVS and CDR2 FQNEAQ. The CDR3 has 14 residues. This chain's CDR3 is CASSLEGGNQPQHF. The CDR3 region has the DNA TGTGCCAGCAGCTTAGAAGGGGGCAATCAGCCCCAGCATTTT.

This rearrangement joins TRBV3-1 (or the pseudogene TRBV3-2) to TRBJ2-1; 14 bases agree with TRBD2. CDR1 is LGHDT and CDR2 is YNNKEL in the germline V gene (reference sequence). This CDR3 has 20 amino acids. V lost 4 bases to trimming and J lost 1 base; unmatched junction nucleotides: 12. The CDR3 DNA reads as TGTGCCAGCAGCCGAAGGGGGCGACTAGCGGGAGGGGTTTCCTACAATGAGCAGTTCTTC. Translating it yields CASSRRGRLAGGVSYNEQFF.

This chain's CDR3 is CASTQGYGSYNSPLHF. The CDR3 region has the DNA TGTGCCAGCACCCAGGGATATGGATCCTATAATTCACCCCTCCACTTT. The rearrangement joins TRBV5-5 to TRBJ1-6, with a weak D call TRBD1 (5 bases). This CDR3 region has 16 residues. The germline CDR1 and CDR2 sequences are SGHKS and YYEKEE (reference sequence). V dropped 6 bases and J dropped 1 base, with 14 bases sitting between them.

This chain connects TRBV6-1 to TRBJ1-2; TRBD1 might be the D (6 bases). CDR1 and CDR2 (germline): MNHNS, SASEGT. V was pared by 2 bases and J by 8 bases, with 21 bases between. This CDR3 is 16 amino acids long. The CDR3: CASSERWDTSAPGYTF. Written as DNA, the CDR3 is TGTGCCAGCAGTGAAAGGTGGGACACCTCCGCCCCGGGCTACACCTTC.

The CDR3 reads CASSLSSGAYNEQFF. The CDR3 DNA reads TGTGCCAGCAGCTTATCCAGCGGGGCCTACAATGAGCAGTTCTTC. The rearrangement joins TRBV5-4 to TRBJ2-1; 7 bases fit TRBD2. Germline CDR1 is SGHNT and CDR2 is YYREEE (reference sequence). V gave up 2 bases and J gave up 2 bases; unmatched junction bases: 4. The CDR3 contains 15 residues.

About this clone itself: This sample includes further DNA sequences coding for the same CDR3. CDR3 sequence reads: CASSLGSSYNEQFF. CDR3 sequence (DNA): TGTGCCAGCAGCTTAGGGAGCTCCTACAATGAGCAGTTCTTC. This chain joins TRBV7-9 and TRBJ2-1; D is uncertain. The germline gives CDR1 SEHNR, CDR2 FQNEAQ (reference sequence). V was cut by 1 base and J by 0 bases, with 4 bases left in between. The CDR3 is 14 residues long. Drawing the rest from reference TRBV7-9 and TRBJ2-1, the complete variable domain is DTGVSQNPRHKITKRGQNVTFRCDPISEHNRLYWYRQTLGQGPEFLTYFQNEAQLEKSRLLSDRFSAERPKGSFSTLEIQRTEQGDSAMYLCASSLGSSYNEQFFGPGTRLTVL.

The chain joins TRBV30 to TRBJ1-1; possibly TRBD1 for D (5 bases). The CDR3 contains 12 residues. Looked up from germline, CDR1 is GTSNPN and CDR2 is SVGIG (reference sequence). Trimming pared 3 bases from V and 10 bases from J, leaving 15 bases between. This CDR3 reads CAWSLVGEVAFF. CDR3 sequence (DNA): TGTGCCTGGAGCCTAGTAGGGGAGGTAGCTTTCTTT.

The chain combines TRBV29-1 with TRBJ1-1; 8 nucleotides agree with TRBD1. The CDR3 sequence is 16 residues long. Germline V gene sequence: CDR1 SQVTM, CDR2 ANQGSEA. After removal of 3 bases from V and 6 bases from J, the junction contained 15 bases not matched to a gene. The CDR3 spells CSVEKGTGVWSAEAFF. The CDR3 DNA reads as TGCAGCGTTGAGAAGGGGACAGGCGTTTGGAGCGCTGAAGCTTTCTTT.

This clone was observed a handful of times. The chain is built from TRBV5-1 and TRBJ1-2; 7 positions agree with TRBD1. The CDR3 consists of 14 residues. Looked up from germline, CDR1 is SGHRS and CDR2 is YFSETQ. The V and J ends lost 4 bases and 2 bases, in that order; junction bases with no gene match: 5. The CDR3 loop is CASSTRTGNYGYTF. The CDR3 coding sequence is TGCGCCAGCAGCACTCGGACAGGAAACTATGGCTACACCTTC.

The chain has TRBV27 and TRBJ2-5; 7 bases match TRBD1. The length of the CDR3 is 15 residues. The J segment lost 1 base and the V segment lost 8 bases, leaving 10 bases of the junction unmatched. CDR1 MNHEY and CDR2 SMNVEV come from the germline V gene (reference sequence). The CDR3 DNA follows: TGTGCCAGCGCTGAAAGGGACAGACTCCAAGAGACCCAGTACTTC. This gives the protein CASAERDRLQETQYF.

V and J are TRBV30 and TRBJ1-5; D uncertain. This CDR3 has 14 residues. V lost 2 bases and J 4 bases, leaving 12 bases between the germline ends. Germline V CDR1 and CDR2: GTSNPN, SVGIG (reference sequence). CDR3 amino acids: CAWSRRQENQPQHF. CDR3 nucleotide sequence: TGTGCCTGGAGTCGACGCCAGGAAAATCAGCCCCAGCATTTT.

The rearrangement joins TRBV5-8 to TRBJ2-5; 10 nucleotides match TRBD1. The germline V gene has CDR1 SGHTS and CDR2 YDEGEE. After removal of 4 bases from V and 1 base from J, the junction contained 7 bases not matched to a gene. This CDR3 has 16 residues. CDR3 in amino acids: CASSRGTGVLQETQYF. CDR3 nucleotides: TGTGCCAGCAGCCGAGGGACAGGGGTTCTCCAAGAGACCCAGTACTTC.

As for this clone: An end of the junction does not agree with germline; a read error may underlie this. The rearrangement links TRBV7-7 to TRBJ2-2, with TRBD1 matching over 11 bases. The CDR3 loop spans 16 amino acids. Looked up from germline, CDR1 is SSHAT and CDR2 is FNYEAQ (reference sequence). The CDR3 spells CASSLGQGAYTGELFF. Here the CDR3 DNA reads TGTGCTAGCAGCTTAGGACAGGGGGCGTACACCGGGGAGCTGTTTTTT.

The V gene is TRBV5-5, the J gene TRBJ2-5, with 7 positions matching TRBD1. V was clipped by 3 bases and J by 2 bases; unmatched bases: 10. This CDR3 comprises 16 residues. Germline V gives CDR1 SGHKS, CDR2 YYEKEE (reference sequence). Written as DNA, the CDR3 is TGTGCCAGCAGCTCATCCCCGGGGACAGTTCAAGAGACCCAGTACTTC. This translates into CASSSSPGTVQETQYF.

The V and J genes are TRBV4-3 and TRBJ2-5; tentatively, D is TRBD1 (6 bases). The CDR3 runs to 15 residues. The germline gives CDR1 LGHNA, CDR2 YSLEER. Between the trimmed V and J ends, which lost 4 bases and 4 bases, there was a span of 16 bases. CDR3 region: CASSLATGFSETQYF. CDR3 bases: TGCGCCAGCAGCCTAGCAACAGGGTTTTCAGAGACCCAGTACTTC.

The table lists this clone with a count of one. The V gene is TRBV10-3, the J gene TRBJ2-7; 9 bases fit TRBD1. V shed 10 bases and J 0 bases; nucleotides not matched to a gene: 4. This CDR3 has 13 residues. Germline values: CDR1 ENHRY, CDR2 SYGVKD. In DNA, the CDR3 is TGTGCCACCCGACAGGGGGGCTCCTACGAGCAGTACTTC. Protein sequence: CATRQGGSYEQYF.

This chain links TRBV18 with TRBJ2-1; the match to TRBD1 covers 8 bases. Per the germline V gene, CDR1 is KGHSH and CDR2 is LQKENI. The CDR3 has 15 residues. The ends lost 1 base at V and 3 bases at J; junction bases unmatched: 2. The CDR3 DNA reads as TGTGCCAGCTCACCACTGGGACAGGACTACAATGAGCAGTTCTTC. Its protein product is CASSPLGQDYNEQFF.

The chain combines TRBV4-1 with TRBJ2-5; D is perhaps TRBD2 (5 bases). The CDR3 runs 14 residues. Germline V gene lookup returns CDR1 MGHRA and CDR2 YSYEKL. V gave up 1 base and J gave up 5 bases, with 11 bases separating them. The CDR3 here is CASSQVGVVETQYF. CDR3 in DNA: TGCGCCAGCAGCCAAGTCGGGGTCGTCGAGACCCAGTACTTC.

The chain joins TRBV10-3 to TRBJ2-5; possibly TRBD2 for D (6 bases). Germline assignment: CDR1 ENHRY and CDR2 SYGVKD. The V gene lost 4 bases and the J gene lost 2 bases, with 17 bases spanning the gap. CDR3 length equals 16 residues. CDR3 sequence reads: CAISVGLFGEQETQYF. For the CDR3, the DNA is TGTGCCATCAGTGTGGGACTCTTTGGGGAGCAAGAGACCCAGTACTTC.

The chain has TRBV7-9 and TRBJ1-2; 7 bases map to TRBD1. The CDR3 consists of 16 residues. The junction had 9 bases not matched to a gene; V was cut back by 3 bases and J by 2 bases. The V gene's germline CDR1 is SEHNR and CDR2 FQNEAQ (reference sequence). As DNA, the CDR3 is TGTGCCAGCAGCTTCCCTCCGGGACAGCAGAACTATGGCTACACCTTC. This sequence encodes CASSFPPGQQNYGYTF.

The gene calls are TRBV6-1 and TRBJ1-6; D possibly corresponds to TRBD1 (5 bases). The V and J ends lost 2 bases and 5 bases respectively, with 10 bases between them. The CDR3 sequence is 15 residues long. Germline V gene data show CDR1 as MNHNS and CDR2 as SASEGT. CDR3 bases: TGTGCCAGCAGTGAACAAACAGGAAATAATTCACCCCTCCACTTT. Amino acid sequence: CASSEQTGNNSPLHF.